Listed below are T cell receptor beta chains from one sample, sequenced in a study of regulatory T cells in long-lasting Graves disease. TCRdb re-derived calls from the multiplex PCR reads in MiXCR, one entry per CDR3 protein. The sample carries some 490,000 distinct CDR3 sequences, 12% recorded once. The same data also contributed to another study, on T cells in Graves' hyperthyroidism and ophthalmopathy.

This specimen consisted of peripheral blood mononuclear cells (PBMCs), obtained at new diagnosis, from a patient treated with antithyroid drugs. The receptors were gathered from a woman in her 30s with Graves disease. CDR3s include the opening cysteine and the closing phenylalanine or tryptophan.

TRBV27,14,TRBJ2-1,CASTIRGGASEQFF
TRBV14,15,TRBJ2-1,CASSQGRGAHNEQFF
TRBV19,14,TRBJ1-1,CASSKGDRNTEAFF
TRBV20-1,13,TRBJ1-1,CSASYRDNTEAFF
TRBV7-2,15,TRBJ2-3,CASSQWGLAGDTQYF
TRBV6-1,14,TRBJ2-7,CASSGLLATYEQYF
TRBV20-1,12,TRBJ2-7,CSAISGSYEQYF
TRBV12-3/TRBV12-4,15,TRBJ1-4,CASSLEGRPNEKLFF
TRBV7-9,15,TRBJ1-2,CASSARSTGAGAYTF
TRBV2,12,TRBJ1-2,CASRAGNYGYTF
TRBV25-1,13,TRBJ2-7,CASNENFSYEQYF
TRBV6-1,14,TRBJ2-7,CASSEAAVTYEQYF
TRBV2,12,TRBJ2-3,CASSGSRDTQYF
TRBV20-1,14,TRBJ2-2,CSAITGAYTGELFF
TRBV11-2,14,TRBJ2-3,CASSETWGGDTQYF
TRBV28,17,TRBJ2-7,CASSFMTGGVQTYEQYF
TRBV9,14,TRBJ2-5,CASSLSGVEETQYF
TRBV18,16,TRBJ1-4,CASSTIRPGGVEQLFF
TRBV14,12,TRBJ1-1,CASSHDHLEAFF
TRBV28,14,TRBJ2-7,CASSSLGHKDEQYF
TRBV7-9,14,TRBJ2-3,CASSLGRTGDTQYF
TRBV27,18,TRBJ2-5,CASSQFPGRQRTGETQYF
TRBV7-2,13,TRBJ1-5,CASSLGFRQPQHF
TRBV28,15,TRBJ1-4,CASSSPGQGDEKLSF
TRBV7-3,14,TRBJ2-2,CASSPRAYAGELFF
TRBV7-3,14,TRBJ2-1,CASSPGQLRDEQFF
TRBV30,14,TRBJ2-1,CASTPGRDYNEQFF
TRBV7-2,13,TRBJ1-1,CASSPRRSSEAFF
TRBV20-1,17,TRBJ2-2,CSAREEIAGDITGELFF
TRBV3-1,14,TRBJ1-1,CASSDRDRENEAFF
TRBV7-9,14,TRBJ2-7,CASSLGGIAYEQYF
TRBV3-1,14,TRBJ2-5,CASSQEDPRETQYF
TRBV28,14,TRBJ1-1,CASSFTLGLAEAFF
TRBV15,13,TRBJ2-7,CATSPRETYEQYF
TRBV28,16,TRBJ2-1,CASFEGTSGLYNEQFF
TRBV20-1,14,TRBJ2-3,CSASLREGRDTQYF
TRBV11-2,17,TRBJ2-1,CASSLVPSSGDNNEQFF
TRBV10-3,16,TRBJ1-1,CAISEFQGTVNTEAFF
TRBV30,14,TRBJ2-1,CAWARDRGQNEQFF
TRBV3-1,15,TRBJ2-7,CASSRMGSNFGEQYF
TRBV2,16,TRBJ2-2,CASSARQGSNTGELFF
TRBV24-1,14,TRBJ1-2,CATTRTGKDYGYTF